The T cell receptor beta chain described here comes from a study of shared clonotypes between healthy human individuals. Findings of the study overall: Across four donors, naive CD4 shared roughly 5%, naive CD8 about 3.2%, memory CD4 roughly 2.5%, memory CD8 0.35% to 0.5%.

This CDR3 is built from 15 residues. Germline V CDR1 and CDR2: SEHNR, FQNEAQ (reference sequence). Trimming took off 5 bases at V and 3 bases at J, with 16 bases between the two ends. Into CD45RA+ naive and CD45RA-negative memory subsets, the CD4+ cells were split. As concerns this clone: What it binds is not known.

Method: immunoSEQ multiplex PCR; TCRdb's copy keeps in-frame clones and lacks some. The sample carries some 2,000,000 clones, approximately 96% recorded once. This receptor was identified in a man aged 18 to 29 in good health. The rearrangement links TRBV7-9 to TRBJ2-5; the D gene is possibly TRBD1 (5 bases). Sample: naive CD4+ T cells sorted from blood. Subset given: CD45RA+ positively selected. The CDR3 protein is CASSPTGRPEETQYF. The CDR3 DNA reads TGTGCCAGCAGCCCCACAGGCCGCCCCGAAGAGACCCAGTACTTC.